This TCR beta chain emerged from a study of blood T cell repertoires in COVID-19. Study context: Whether acute or convalescent, the COVID-19 samples came from the United States, Italy and Spain. The analysed material was cDNA or gDNA that came from T cells, B-cell-depleted T cells, or PBMCs.

Repertoires were generated with immunoSEQ multiplex PCR, while TCRdb's copy carries only in-frame clones and drops some. The data contain 270,000 or so clones, 65% to 90% of them singletons. This TCR came from an older woman with active or convalescent COVID-19. Sequencing was done on a sample of peripheral blood.

The CDR3 DNA sequence: TGTGCCATCAGTGAGTCTGAACTAGATACGCAGTATTTT. Encoded protein: CAISESELDTQYF. This chain connects TRBV10-3 to TRBJ2-3; D gene uncertain. The V end lost 0 bases, the J end lost 5 bases, and 6 bases lay between the germline ends. CDR3 length: 13 residues. The germline gives CDR1 ENHRY, CDR2 SYGVKD.